This paragraph reports one TCR beta chain. Its binding antigen is unknown. No quality values exist for individual bases; no much larger clone is one base distant. For this chain, trimming is 5 bases at the V end and 0 bases at the J end, and the number of junction bases without a gene match is 4. The germline V gene (reference sequence) yields PRHDT for CDR1 and FYEKMQ for CDR2. The CDR3 covers 15 residues, taking in both the cysteine and the phenylalanine. Of all the DNA, just the CDR3 is kept, 45 bases in frame from base 1. These data come from a study of blood T cell repertoires in COVID-19 (dated by TCRdb to about 2020). Regarding the study in general: Collaborator samples came from the United States, Italy and Spain and covered acute and convalescent phases of COVID-19. The prospective study material was composed of cDNA or gDNA derived from T cells, B-cell-depleted T cells, or PBMCs. Subjects who had been exposed to COVID-19, were actively infected with it, or had recovered from it provided the deeply sampled blood TCRbeta repertoires that made up the dataset. The repertoires were made available in a free public database intended to serve as a resource for research on the immune response to SARS-CoV-2. Samples were obtained from the ongoing ImmuneRACE study (first 160 participants) and from over a thousand subjects provided by 6 global collaborators. A de-identified subject ID, COVID-19 status, age in years and sex were almost always included in the sample metadata. Where available, HLA class I and class II types were obtained from metadata supplied by the sample provider rather than from assay-based typing.

TCRbeta CDR3 regions were amplified from genomic DNA using the immunoSEQ Assay, a bias-controlled multiplex PCR. The study's processing was this. Nucleated cell counts per sample were estimated from amplification of reference gene primers within the assay. To quantify the absolute abundance of each unique TCRbeta CDR3 rearrangement, sequence reads were collapsed and filtered. For each sample, productive Simpson clonality was calculated as the square root of Simpson's diversity index over productive rearrangements. TCRdb stores this immuneACCESS table with in-frame sequences only. Part of the clones is absent; in the studies checked, under half of the shortfall reflects unresolved V genes, and no reason is known for the rest. For V, J and clone size, that table is used; D and trimming come from the DNA. The sample table shows around 72,000 clones, and roughly 85% are seen once. The ten largest clones capture around a sixth of the sample.

Whole blood was collected in K2EDTA tubes by collaborating institutions according to the institutions' own protocols. For TCRbeta analysis, collaborator samples were shipped as frozen whole blood, as isolated PBMCs, or as DNA extracted from either sample type. The full study reports these points: Clinical and demographic metadata were provided uncurated, with the amount varying by source and participant.

The sequencing sample was made of peripheral blood. The chain employs TRBV13 and TRBJ2-1, and 7 junctional nucleotides match TRBD1. The TCR comes from an elderly woman with acute or convalescent COVID-19. Here the CDR3 is given as CASSTGALSYNEQFF. The nucleotide sequence is TGTGCCAGCAGCACAGGGGCCCTCTCCTACAATGAGCAGTTCTTC.